This T cell receptor beta chain stems from a study of blood T cell repertoires in COVID-19. The table lists this clone with a count of one. How the authors handled the data: Amplification of reference gene primers was used by the study to estimate nucleated cell counts. Generated by immunoSEQ multiplex PCR, the TCRdb table keeps only in-frame clones and is missing some. The DNA was the basis for D and trimming; V, J and clone size are from that table. The sample holds about 170,000 clones; 70% to 90% are singletons and the top ten take 6.9%. J lost 2 bases, V lost 5 bases, and 7 bases had no gene match. The CDR3 spans 16 residues. Germline assignment: CDR1 MNHGY and CDR2 SAAAGT. Patients of the Seattle cohort, enrolled during active infection, were followed longitudinally.

Sequencing input: peripheral blood. This chain joins TRBV6-8 and TRBJ2-1; 9 bases align to TRBD2. The clonotype comes from a man at least 80 years old with COVID-19, enrolled during active disease. The CDR3 coding sequence is TGTGCCAGCAGTAGGGGGCGGGGGGGTCCCTACAATGAGCAGTTCTTC. Protein sequence: CASSRGRGGPYNEQFF.